Below, 24 T cell receptor beta chains from the same sample are listed, as sequenced in a study of STAT5B mutations in CD4+ large granular lymphocyte leukemia. Sequencing used immunoSEQ multiplex PCR; TCRdb keeps in-frame clones, though not all of them. The sample has some 6,000 clones, about three quarters seen once. The sequenced sample was PBMCs. These receptor sequences come from a man older than 75 with CD4+ T-cell large granular lymphocyte leukemia.

This rearrangement joins TRBV21-1 to TRBJ1-5. TRBV21-1 is an annotated pseudogene. This CDR3 region has 15 residues. The CDR3 bases are TGTGCCAGCAGCTCCCCGGGATCATGGAGATCAGCCCCAGCATTT. Amino acid sequence: CASSSPGSWRSAPAF.

CDR3 bases: TGTGCCAGCAGCAATTTCGGTACCTATAATTCACCCCTCCACTTT. This encodes CASSNFGTYNSPLHF. The chain uses TRBV21-1 and TRBJ1-6. TRBV21-1 is an annotated pseudogene. The CDR3 covers 15 residues.

The rearrangement links TRBV11-1 to TRBJ1-6; D gene ambiguous. CDR3 size: 14 residues. Germline-derived CDR1 and CDR2 are SGHAT and FQDESV (reference sequence). V lost 0 bases to trimming and J lost 7 bases, with 7 bases between them. The CDR3 loop is CASSLAGYNSPLHF. CDR3 nucleotides: TGTGCCAGCAGCTTAGCGGGGTACAATTCACCCCTCCACTTT. Combining the CDR3 with reference TRBV11-1 and TRBJ1-6 gives the whole variable domain EAEVAQSPRYKITEKSQAVAFWCDPISGHATLYWYRQILGQGPELLVQFQDESVVDDSQLPKDRFSAERLKGVDSTLKIQPAELGDSAMYLCASSLAGYNSPLHFGNGTRLTVT.

This clone has only a few counts. The chain employs TRBV27 and TRBJ1-1; a possible D gene is TRBD1 (5 bases). Trimming cost V 7 bases and J 4 bases, with 16 bases left between them. CDR1 is MNHEY and CDR2 is SMNVEV in the germline V gene (reference sequence). The CDR3 runs 14 residues. The CDR3 loop is CASILRVGFTEAFF. For the CDR3, the DNA is TGTGCCAGCATCCTCAGGGTGGGATTCACTGAAGCTTTCTTT.

V is TRBV27 and J is TRBJ2-2; 8 bases fit TRBD1. The CDR3 has 11 residues. Germline lookup yields CDR1 MNHEY and CDR2 SMNVEV (reference sequence). V trimming: 10 bases; J trimming: 7 bases; junction bases outside the gene matches: 2. The CDR3 is CATGTGGELFF. The CDR3 DNA reads TGTGCCACGGGGACAGGCGGGGAGCTGTTTTTT.

The chain recombines TRBV5-6 with TRBJ2-1, with D possibly TRBD1 on 6 matching bases. The CDR3 has 12 amino acids. Trimming removed 1 base from V and 10 bases from J, with 9 bases in between. Germline values: CDR1 SGHDT, CDR2 YYEEEE. The CDR3 sequence: CASSLWGQEQFF. DNA of the CDR3: TGTGCCAGCAGCTTGTGGGGGCAGGAGCAGTTCTTC.

This clone showed up just once. This sequence joins TRBV4-1 and TRBJ2-5, with D maybe TRBD1 (5 bases). This CDR3 spans 17 amino acids. CDR1 is MGHRA, CDR2 YSYEKL, per germline. Trimming cost V 0 bases and J 2 bases, with 16 bases left between them. The DNA of the CDR3 is TGCGCCAGCAGCCAAGATTTGTGGGGCTGGTCGCAAGAGACCCAGTACTTC. It is translated as CASSQDLWGWSQETQYF.

There are a few counts of this clone. The rearrangement links TRBV7-3 to TRBJ2-1; 7 nucleotides line up with TRBD1. Germline values: CDR1 SGHTA, CDR2 FQGTGA. V lost 7 bases and J lost 10; bases outside the gene matches: 7. The CDR3 covers 12 residues. CDR3 residues: CASNSGGPEQFF. The CDR3 region has the DNA TGTGCCAGCAATTCAGGGGGTCCAGAGCAGTTCTTC.

This chain connects TRBV4-1 to TRBJ2-7, with D perhaps matching TRBD2 (6 bases). This CDR3 comprises 14 residues. The V and J ends lost 1 base and 1 base respectively, with 8 bases between them. Germline CDR1 and CDR2: MGHRA and YSYEKL. The CDR3 nucleotides are TGCGCCAGCAGCCAAGGGAGGGTTTCCTACGAGCAGTACTTC. Protein product: CASSQGRVSYEQYF.

This clone showed up just a few times. The chain carries TRBV4-1 and TRBJ1-1; the D is unclear. The CDR3 runs 15 residues. Deletions cut 0 bases from V and 3 bases from J, with 11 bases between. Germline V CDR1 and CDR2: MGHRA, YSYEKL. The chain's CDR3 is CASSQEASLDTEAFF. CDR3 DNA sequence: TGCGCCAGCAGCCAAGAAGCGTCGCTCGACACTGAAGCTTTCTTT.

The chain has TRBV7-9 and TRBJ1-5; weak D call: TRBD1 (6 bases). V lost 0 bases and J lost 4, with 7 bases in between. The CDR3 has 14 residues. Looked up from germline, CDR1 is SEHNR and CDR2 is FQNEAQ (reference sequence). The CDR3 region has the DNA TGTGCCAGCAGCTTAGCCGGACAGAATCAGCCCCAGCATTTT. Translation: CASSLAGQNQPQHF.

The chain has TRBV5-6 and TRBJ1-2; D gene uncertain. CDR1 is SGHDT, CDR2 YYEEEE, per germline. The V end was cut by 8 bases, the J end by 4 bases, with 15 bases between. This CDR3 has 13 amino acids. The CDR3 DNA reads TGTGCCAGTGCCGAGTGGACTTTCTATGGCTACACCTTC. Protein: CASAEWTFYGYTF.

CDR3 bases: TGTGCCAGCAGTTTACTGGGAACCTACGAGCAGTACTTC. It codes for CASSLLGTYEQYF. The chain is built from TRBV27 and TRBJ2-7, with unresolved D. The CDR3 loop spans 13 amino acids. The germline V and J ends were trimmed by 2 bases and 2 bases, with 7 bases remaining between them. The germline V gene has CDR1 MNHEY and CDR2 SMNVEV (reference sequence).

This clone turned up a few times. The rearrangement links TRBV5-1 to TRBJ2-5; the match to TRBD2 covers 10 bases. The germline V gene has CDR1 SGHRS and CDR2 YFSETQ. Trimming took 0 bases from V and 5 from J; bases not matched to a gene: 4. CDR3 length: 15 amino acids. The CDR3, as DNA: TGCGCCAGCAGCTTGGATGGTAGCGGGAGGGAGACCCAGTACTTC. Translation: CASSLDGSGRETQYF. Supplemented by reference TRBV5-1 and TRBJ2-5, the full variable domain reads KAGVTQTPRYLIKTRGQQVTLSCSPISGHRSVSWYQQTPGQGLQFLFEYFSETQRNKGNFPGRFSGRQFSNSRSEMNVSTLELGDSALYLCASSLDGSGRETQYFGPGTRLLVL.

This sequence joins TRBV10-3 and TRBJ1-2, with no clear D. From germline, CDR1 is ENHRY and CDR2 SYGVKD. Trimming cost V 4 bases and J 8 bases, with 17 bases left between them. The CDR3 has 14 amino acids. This chain's CDR3 is CAISGAGYPYGYTF. Here the CDR3 DNA reads TGTGCCATCAGTGGGGCAGGTTACCCTTACGGCTACACCTTC.

The chain combines TRBV9 with TRBJ2-5; the D is unclear. V was clipped by 0 bases and J by 5 bases, with 17 bases between them. Germline V gene data show CDR1 as SGDLS and CDR2 as YYNGEE. CDR3 length: 16 amino acids. The CDR3 loop is CASSVEIGLTGETQYF. In DNA, the CDR3 is TGTGCCAGCAGCGTAGAGATAGGGCTAACGGGTGAGACCCAGTACTTC.

This chain uses TRBV19 with TRBJ2-7; D may correspond to TRBD1 or TRBD2 (5 bases each). The CDR3 runs 13 residues. V gave up 2 bases and J gave up 7 bases, with 12 bases separating them. Per germline, CDR1 LNHDA and CDR2 SQIVND (reference sequence). CDR3 in amino acids: CASSISGPSEQYF. As DNA, the CDR3 is TGTGCCAGTAGTATATCGGGGCCGAGTGAGCAGTACTTC. Full variable domain (rest looked up from reference TRBV19 and TRBJ2-7): DGGITQSPKYLFRKEGQNVTLSCEQNLNHDAMYWYRQDPGQGLRLIYYSQIVNDFQKGDIAEGYSVSREKKESFPLTVTSAQKNPTAFYLCASSISGPSEQYFGPGTRLTVT.

The chain has TRBV7-6 and TRBJ2-7; 9 bases are a match to TRBD2. Germline V gives CDR1 SGHVS, CDR2 FNYEAQ. This CDR3 has 17 amino acids. V shed 5 bases, J shed 0 bases, and the junction held 11 bases outside the gene matches. The CDR3 nucleotides are TGTGCCAGCAGCCCTCCCCGCGGGAGGGCCCTCTCCTACGAGCAGTACTTC. This translates into CASSPPRGRALSYEQYF.

This chain joins TRBV10-3 and TRBJ2-2; TRBD2 aligns across 12 bases. Trimming took 3 bases from V and 1 from J; bases not matched to a gene: 0. CDR1 ENHRY and CDR2 SYGVKD come from the germline V gene. This CDR3 is 16 amino acids long. The CDR3, as DNA: TGTGCCATCAGTGAACTAGCGGGAGGGAACACCGGGGAGCTGTTTTTT. Amino acids: CAISELAGGNTGELFF.

The chain is built from TRBV13 and TRBJ2-1; 7 bases fit TRBD2. Germline values: CDR1 PRHDT, CDR2 FYEKMQ (reference sequence). V lost 6 bases and J lost 6; bases outside the gene matches: 14. The CDR3 is 16 amino acids. CDR3: CASSSSSGRATNEQFF. CDR3 nucleotides: TGTGCCAGCAGTTCATCTAGCGGTCGGGCAACCAATGAGCAGTTCTTC.

The V call is TRBV25-1, the J call TRBJ2-6, with TRBD2 matching over 7 bases. The CDR3 has 14 residues. Germline-derived CDR1 and CDR2 are MGHDK and SYGVNS. The V and J ends lost 7 bases and 0 bases, in that order; junction bases with no gene match: 0. DNA for the CDR3: TGTGCCAGCACGGGGGGCTCTGGGGCCAACGTCCTGACTTTC. Protein: CASTGGSGANVLTF.

The V and J genes are TRBV27 and TRBJ1-6, with 10 nucleotides matching TRBD1. CDR3 length: 15 residues. Germline V gene lookup returns CDR1 MNHEY and CDR2 SMNVEV (reference sequence). V shed 5 bases, J shed 7 bases, and the junction held 5 bases outside the gene matches. As DNA, the CDR3 is TGTGCCAGCAGTCTAGGGACAGGGGTAAATTCACCCCTCCACTTT. Its protein product is CASSLGTGVNSPLHF.

This clone was seen more than once but under ten times. V usage is TRBV4-1 and J usage is TRBJ2-7, with D possibly being TRBD1 or TRBD2 (5 bases each). CDR3 length: 14 amino acids. Trimming pared 1 base from V and 3 bases from J, leaving 10 bases between. The germline V gene has CDR1 MGHRA and CDR2 YSYEKL. CDR3: CASSQGGAGYEQYF. As DNA, the CDR3 is TGCGCCAGCAGCCAAGGGGGCGCGGGCTACGAGCAGTACTTC.

The CDR3, as DNA: TGTGGGCAGGGGGTATGGGGGGGAGAGACCCAGTACTTC. It yields the protein CGQGVWGGETQYF. This rearrangement joins TRBV5-4 to TRBJ2-5; D is possibly TRBD1 or TRBD2 (7 bases each). Germline V gene sequence: CDR1 SGHNT, CDR2 YYREEE (reference sequence). The CDR3 sequence is 13 residues long.